The next 27 T cell receptor beta chains were all read from a single sample in a study of vaccination and CD4 T cells after COVID-19. Sample treatment: roughly 11-day PBMC culture with coronavirus spike peptide pools or control peptides (ViraFEST assay). No antigen has been identified for these receptors. At the Johns Hopkins FTIC core, DNA taken from cultured CD4+ T cells was sequenced by way of the Oncomine TCR Beta short-read assay. MiXCR, applied by TCRdb to the PCR reads, yields one record per CDR3 protein. The sample yields more than 20,000 distinct CDR3 sequences, 70% seen once. Input material: CD4+ T cells from blood, cultured in vitro. The receptors were sampled from a human donor who had recovered from COVID-19.

The rearrangement uses TRBV7-9 and TRBJ2-7; perhaps D is TRBD1 or TRBD2 (6 bases each). CDR3 size: 15 residues. CDR1 SEHNR and CDR2 FQNEAQ come from the germline V gene (reference sequence). Trimming cost V 2 bases and J 1 base, with 12 bases left between them. CDR3 sequence reads: CASSLWGARSYEQYF. CDR3 in DNA: TGTGCCAGCAGCTTATGGGGGGCGAGGTCCTACGAGCAGTACTTC.

The V and J genes are TRBV2 and TRBJ2-2, with D possibly TRBD2 on 6 matching bases. The CDR3 has 15 residues. Germline CDR1 reads SNHLY; CDR2 reads FYNNEI. The V end lost 8 bases, the J end lost 3 bases, and 16 bases lay between the germline ends. CDR3 sequence reads: CASSMAGSYTGELFF. CDR3 DNA: TGTGCCAGCTCTATGGCGGGATCGTACACCGGGGAGCTGTTTTTT. Full variable domain (outside the CDR3, taken from reference TRBV2 and TRBJ2-2): EPEVTQTPSHQVTQMGQEVILRCVPISNHLYFYWYRQILGQKVEFLVSFYNNEISEKSEIFDDQFSVERPDGSNFTLKIRSTKLEDSAMYFCASSMAGSYTGELFFGEGSRLTVL.

This rearrangement joins TRBV20-1 to TRBJ1-1, with 7 bases that match TRBD1. Trimming removed 8 bases from V and 5 bases from J; junction bases left unmatched: 20. The CDR3 is made up of 16 amino acids. CDR1 is DFQATT, CDR2 SNEGSKA, per germline (reference sequence). This CDR3 is CSCAPLARGRRTEAFF. CDR3 nucleotides: TGCAGTTGTGCCCCCTTGGCGAGGGGGCGCCGAACTGAAGCTTTCTTT.

The CDR3 sequence: CASRVNTEAFF. CDR3 nucleotides: TGTGCCAGCCGGGTGAACACTGAAGCTTTCTTT. The V and J genes are TRBV6-2 or TRBV6-3 and TRBJ1-1; no clear D. Germline CDR1 is MNHEY and CDR2 is SVGEGT. Trimming cost V 8 bases and J 0 bases, with 4 bases left between them. The CDR3 runs to 11 residues.

V usage is TRBV20-1 and J usage is TRBJ2-3, with 9 bases matching TRBD1. The CDR3 length is 14 residues. V lost 5 bases and J lost 4; bases outside the gene matches: 7. The germline V gene encodes CDR1 DFQATT and CDR2 SNEGSKA (reference sequence). The chain's CDR3 is CSAAGTGPPDTQYF. Written as DNA, the CDR3 is TGCAGTGCTGCCGGGACAGGGCCCCCAGATACGCAGTATTTT.

There are a few counts of this clonotype. V usage is TRBV12-3 or TRBV12-4 and J usage is TRBJ2-5; the match to TRBD2 covers 8 bases. CDR3 size: 13 residues. Trimming removed 6 bases from V and 7 bases from J; junction bases left unmatched: 7. The CDR3 nucleotides read TGTGCCAGCAGGCCGGGACTAGAGGTGACCCAGTACTTC. Protein product: CASRPGLEVTQYF.

There are a few counts of this clonotype. The chain combines TRBV7-9 with TRBJ1-6, with 8 bases fitting TRBD1. Germline V gene sequence: CDR1 SEHNR, CDR2 FQNEAQ (reference sequence). The CDR3 totals 16 residues. V lost 5 bases and J lost 11; bases outside the gene matches: 14. CDR3 protein: CASSLLQGAKVAPLHF. The CDR3, as DNA: TGTGCCAGCAGCCTGTTGCAGGGGGCGAAGGTCGCACCCCTCCACTTT. Full variable domain (rest looked up from reference TRBV7-9 and TRBJ1-6): DTGVSQNPRHKITKRGQNVTFRCDPISEHNRLYWYRQTLGQGPEFLTYFQNEAQLEKSRLLSDRFSAERPKGSFSTLEIQRTEQGDSAMYLCASSLLQGAKVAPLHFGNGTRLTVT.

A note on this clonotype: The junction departs from the called germline gene at one end, perhaps through a read error. The V and J genes are TRBV20-1 and TRBJ2-4; TRBD1 matches 7 bases. This CDR3 region has 12 residues. Germline loops: CDR1 DFQATT, CDR2 SNEGSKA (reference sequence). The CDR3 is CSAPQARQGPSF. For the CDR3, the DNA is TGCAGTGCTCCCCAGGCTCGACAGGGACCCAGCTTC.

This sequence joins TRBV29-1 and TRBJ1-1; possible D gene TRBD1, 6 bases. This CDR3 comprises 13 residues. The V gene lost 6 bases and the J gene lost 3 bases, with 14 bases spanning the gap. CDR1 and CDR2 (germline): SQVTM, ANQGSEA. CDR3 DNA: TGCAGCGTAATAAACAGGGCCCACACTGAAGCTTTCTTT. Amino acid sequence: CSVINRAHTEAFF.

J is TRBJ2-5 and V is TRBV6-1; 9 bases line up with TRBD1. J lost 4 bases, V lost 0 bases, and 12 bases had no gene match. Germline assignment: CDR1 MNHNS and CDR2 SASEGT. The CDR3 is 18 amino acids. For the CDR3, the DNA is TGTGCCAGCAGTGAAGCTCTGTGGGACAGGGAGAGGTCAGAGACCCAGTACTTC. This codes for CASSEALWDRERSETQYF.

This clonotype has only one observation. The rearrangement links TRBV6-1 to TRBJ1-4, with 10 nucleotides matching TRBD1. CDR3 length: 14 residues. CDR1 and CDR2 (germline): MNHNS, SASEGT. The V segment lost 6 bases and the J segment 8 bases; nucleotides outside the gene matches: 6. The CDR3 region is CASRTGTGVEKLFF. The CDR3 DNA follows: TGTGCCAGCAGGACCGGGACAGGGGTAGAAAAACTGTTTTTT.

This rearrangement joins TRBV19 to TRBJ1-5; no definite D call. CDR3 length equals 15 residues. Germline CDR1 is LNHDA and CDR2 is SQIVND (reference sequence). V was cut by 1 base and J by 1 base, with 8 bases left in between. CDR3 nucleotides: TGTGCCAGTAGTATAGTCGGGCAGAGCAATCAGCCCCAGCATTTT. Encoded protein: CASSIVGQSNQPQHF.

V usage is TRBV6-2 or TRBV6-3 and J usage is TRBJ1-1; TRBD1 is a possible D gene (5 bases). V shed 6 bases and J shed 0 bases, with 14 bases lying between them. The length of the CDR3 is 15 residues. Germline V gives CDR1 MNHEY, CDR2 SVGEGT. CDR3: CASRPTTAMNTEAFF. CDR3 DNA sequence: TGTGCCAGCAGACCTACGACAGCCATGAACACTGAAGCTTTCTTT.

The chain couples TRBV30 to TRBJ2-7, with 7 bases that match TRBD1. The germline CDR1 and CDR2 sequences are GTSNPN and SVGIG (reference sequence). Trimming removed 4 bases from V and 2 bases from J; junction bases left unmatched: 5. This CDR3 comprises 13 residues. In nucleotides, the CDR3 is TGTGCCTGGAAGGGGACAGCGACCTACGAGCAGTACTTC. It encodes CAWKGTATYEQYF. The full variable domain, its missing parts supplied by reference TRBV30 and TRBJ2-7, is SQTIHQWPATLVQPVGSPLSLECTVEGTSNPNLYWYRQAAGRGLQLLFYSVGIGQISSEVPQNLSASRPQDRQFILSSKKLLLSDSGFYLCAWKGTATYEQYFGPGTRLTVT.

The V gene is TRBV7-9, the J gene TRBJ1-1; 9 bases are shared with TRBD1. After removal of 5 bases from V and 1 base from J, the junction contained 8 bases not matched to a gene. From germline, CDR1 is SEHNR and CDR2 FQNEAQ (reference sequence). The CDR3 is 16 amino acids. The CDR3 sequence is CASSTYRQGGNTEAFF. DNA for the CDR3: TGTGCCAGCAGCACCTATCGACAGGGGGGGAACACTGAAGCTTTCTTT.

V usage is TRBV20-1 and J usage is TRBJ2-7; 7 nucleotides match TRBD2. Germline V gene data show CDR1 as DFQATT and CDR2 as SNEGSKA (reference sequence). The V segment lost 1 base and the J segment 0 bases; nucleotides outside the gene matches: 6. This CDR3 contains 15 residues. The CDR3 nucleotides are TGCAGTGCTAGAGTCTGGCGGGAGAGCTCCTACGAGCAGTACTTC. Translation gives CSARVWRESSYEQYF.

The CDR3 DNA reads TGTGCCAGTAGTCCATTTCGGACAGGGGCAGGGAAAGGGCCCCAGCATTTT. Protein: CASSPFRTGAGKGPQHF. This chain joins TRBV19 and TRBJ1-5, with 9 positions matching TRBD1. Losses at the gene ends were 5 bases for V and 9 bases for J; bases not matched to a gene: 17. Germline assignment: CDR1 LNHDA and CDR2 SQIVND (reference sequence). This CDR3 region has 17 residues.

This sequence joins TRBV24-1 and TRBJ2-2; a weak D match, TRBD1 (6 bases). Germline lookup yields CDR1 KGHDR and CDR2 SFDVKD. The CDR3 is 15 amino acids. The V and J ends lost 3 bases and 1 base respectively, with 8 bases between them. The CDR3 nucleotides are TGTGCCACCAGTGATCGGACAGTGAACACCGGGGAGCTGTTTTTT. Translation: CATSDRTVNTGELFF.

This chain connects TRBV6-2 or TRBV6-3 to TRBJ2-5, with D perhaps TRBD1 or TRBD2 (5 bases each). Trimming took off 2 bases at V and 5 bases at J, with 12 bases between the two ends. Germline lookup yields CDR1 MNHEY and CDR2 SVGEGT. The CDR3 is 14 amino acids. The CDR3 coding sequence is TGTGCCAGCAGTTACGTTGGGGGAAGGGAGACCCAGTACTTC. Its protein is CASSYVGGRETQYF.

V usage is TRBV19 and J usage is TRBJ1-2, with 10 bases lining up with TRBD1. Trimming removed 6 bases from V and 5 bases from J; junction bases left unmatched: 12. CDR3 length equals 16 residues. CDR1 and CDR2 (germline): LNHDA, SQIVND (reference sequence). CDR3 sequence: CASSEGLPGQGYGYTF. The CDR3 nucleotides are TGTGCCAGTAGCGAAGGCCTCCCGGGACAGGGGTATGGCTACACCTTC.

The chain combines TRBV7-2 with TRBJ1-3; D might be TRBD1 (6 bases). Germline CDR1 and CDR2: SGHTA and FQGNSA. The V end lost 2 bases, the J end lost 4 bases, and 18 bases lay between the germline ends. The CDR3 consists of 17 residues. CDR3: CASSLSTTGRGGNTIYF. The CDR3 DNA reads as TGTGCCAGCAGCTTATCTACGACAGGACGCGGAGGAAACACCATATATTTT.

The V call is TRBV27, the J call TRBJ2-1; possibly TRBD1 or TRBD2 for D (6 bases each). In germline, CDR1 is MNHEY, CDR2 SMNVEV (reference sequence). The CDR3 is 18 residues long. V lost 0 bases and J 8 bases, leaving 23 bases between the germline ends. The CDR3 coding sequence is TGTGCCAGCAGTTTATCCGGCTCCCCGGGGGCTGAGGGGGATGAGCAGTTCTTC. Its translation: CASSLSGSPGAEGDEQFF.

The chain couples TRBV28 to TRBJ2-7; D is perhaps TRBD1 (5 bases). The CDR3 sequence is 14 residues long. V was clipped by 3 bases and J by 6 bases, with 15 bases between them. Germline CDR1 and CDR2: MDHEN and SYDVKM. CDR3 DNA sequence: TGTGCCAGCAGTTTGGCTCTTAGGGGTCGCGAGCAGTACTTC. Translated: CASSLALRGREQYF. Variable domain in full (rest from reference TRBV28 and TRBJ2-7): DVKVTQSSRYLVKRTGEKVFLECVQDMDHENMFWYRQDPGLGLRLIYFSYDVKMKEKGDIPEGYSVSREKKERFSLILESASTNQTSMYLCASSLALRGREQYFGPGTRLTVT.

The chain employs TRBV7-2 and TRBJ1-2; TRBD1 matches at 7 bases. After removal of 1 base from V and 2 bases from J, the junction contained 4 bases not matched to a gene. The CDR3 has 15 amino acids. Looked up from germline, CDR1 is SGHTA and CDR2 is FQGNSA. CDR3 nucleotide sequence: TGTGCCAGCAGCTTAGGGGGAGGGGGCAACTATGGCTACACCTTC. Translation: CASSLGGGGNYGYTF.

This rearrangement joins TRBV28 to TRBJ2-7; 10 positions agree with TRBD1. The CDR3 extends over 15 amino acids. Germline V gene sequence: CDR1 MDHEN, CDR2 SYDVKM. The junction had 6 bases not matched to a gene; V was cut back by 6 bases and J by 1 base. The CDR3 coding sequence is TGTGCCAGCAGGGCCCCGGGACAGGGGTCCTACGAGCAGTACTTC. This translates into CASRAPGQGSYEQYF.

Details on this clonotype: One end of the junction fails to match germline, which may point to a read error. V gene TRBV28 combines with J gene TRBJ1-6; no clear D. From germline, CDR1 is MDHEN and CDR2 SYDVKM. The CDR3 length is 12 residues. The CDR3 DNA reads TGTGCCAGCGGTTTAGACCCTAAATCCCTCCACTTT. Translation: CASGLDPKSLHF.

This clonotype has only one observation. The chain couples TRBV23-1 to TRBJ1-2; 9 bases agree with TRBD1. TRBV23-1 is identified as an open reading frame with a role that is uncertain. Trimming at V came to 4 bases and at J to 6 bases, leaving 6 bases not matched to a gene. The CDR3 is 14 residues long. CDR3 nucleotide sequence: TGCGCCAGCAGTCGCCGGGACAGGGATCATGGCTACACCTTC. This encodes CASSRRDRDHGYTF.